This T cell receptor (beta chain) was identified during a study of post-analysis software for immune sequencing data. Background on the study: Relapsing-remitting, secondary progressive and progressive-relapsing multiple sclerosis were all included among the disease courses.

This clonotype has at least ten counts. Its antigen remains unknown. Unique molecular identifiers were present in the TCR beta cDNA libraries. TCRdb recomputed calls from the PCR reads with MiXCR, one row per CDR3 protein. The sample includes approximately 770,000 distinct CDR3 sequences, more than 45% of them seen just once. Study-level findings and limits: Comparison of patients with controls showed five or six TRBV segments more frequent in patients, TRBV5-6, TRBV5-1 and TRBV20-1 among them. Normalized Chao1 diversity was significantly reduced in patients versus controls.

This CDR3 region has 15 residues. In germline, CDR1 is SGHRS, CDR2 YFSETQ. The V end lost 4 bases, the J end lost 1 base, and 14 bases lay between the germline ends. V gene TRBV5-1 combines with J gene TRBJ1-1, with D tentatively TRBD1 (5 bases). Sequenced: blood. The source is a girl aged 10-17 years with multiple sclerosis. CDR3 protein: CASSPFTGANTEAFF. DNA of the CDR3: TGCGCCAGCAGCCCCTTTACAGGAGCGAACACTGAAGCTTTCTTT.